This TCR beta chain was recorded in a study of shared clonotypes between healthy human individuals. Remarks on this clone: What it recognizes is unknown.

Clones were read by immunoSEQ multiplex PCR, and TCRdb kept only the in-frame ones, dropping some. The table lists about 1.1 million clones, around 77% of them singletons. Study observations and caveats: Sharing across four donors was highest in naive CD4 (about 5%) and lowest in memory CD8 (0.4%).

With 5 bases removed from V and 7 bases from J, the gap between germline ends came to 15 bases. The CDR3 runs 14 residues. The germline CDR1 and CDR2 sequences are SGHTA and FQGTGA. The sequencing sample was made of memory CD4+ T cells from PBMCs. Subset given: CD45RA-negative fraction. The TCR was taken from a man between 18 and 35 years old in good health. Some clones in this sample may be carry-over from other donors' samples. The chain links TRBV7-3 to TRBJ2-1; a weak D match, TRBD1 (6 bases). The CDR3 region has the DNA TGTGCCAGCAGCCCGGACAGCGTCGGGAATGAGCAGTTCTTC. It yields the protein CASSPDSVGNEQFF.